The 15 T cell receptor beta chains given below trace back to one sample, sequenced in a study of human T cells and chemical hapten exposure. The time point: pre-sensitization, week 0. The treatment was: therapeutic diphenylcyclopropenone sensitization with weekly scalp DPC. One entry per CDR3 protein results from TCRdb running MiXCR on the RACE reads. The sample shows roughly 260,000 distinct CDR3 sequences, approximately 8.4% of them seen only once. The sequences come from whole blood, collected in connection with sensitization to the hapten diphenylcyclopropenone (DPC). The receptors derive from a woman in her 40s with alopecia areata. Some clones in this sample may be carry-over from other donors' samples.

V usage is TRBV12-3 or TRBV12-4 and J usage is TRBJ2-2; unclear D gene. CDR3 length: 12 residues. Trimming took 2 bases from V and 7 from J, leaving 5 bases between them. The CDR3 reads CASSLLDGELFF. The CDR3 DNA sequence: TGTGCCAGCAGTTTACTAGACGGGGAGCTGTTTTTT.

This clonotype was seen more than once but under ten times. V and J are TRBV9 and TRBJ1-4; D might be TRBD1 (5 bases). Germline V gives CDR1 SGDLS, CDR2 YYNGEE. There are 15 residues in the CDR3. Trimming pared 0 bases from V and 7 bases from J, leaving 13 bases between. The chain's CDR3 is CASSVAGGSGEKLFF. The CDR3 coding sequence is TGTGCCAGCAGCGTAGCGGGGGGTAGCGGTGAAAAACTGTTTTTT.

The V gene is TRBV7-9, the J gene TRBJ1-5, with D unclear. Trimming cost V 4 bases and J 11 bases, with 12 bases left between them. The germline V gene encodes CDR1 SEHNR and CDR2 FQNEAQ (reference sequence). The CDR3 consists of 12 residues. This CDR3 is CASSYTHGTQHF. The CDR3 DNA follows: TGTGCCAGCAGCTATACCCACGGGACCCAGCATTTT.

The J gene is TRBJ2-3, the V gene TRBV5-4; 7 positions agree with TRBD1. V trimming: 3 bases; J trimming: 8 bases; junction bases outside the gene matches: 9. Looked up from germline, CDR1 is SGHNT and CDR2 is YYREEE (reference sequence). The length of the CDR3 is 14 residues. The DNA for the CDR3 is TGTGCCAGCAGCTCGACAGGGTCGTTAGGTACGCAGTATTTT. Protein: CASSSTGSLGTQYF.

This clonotype has a handful of counts. This rearrangement joins TRBV20-1 to TRBJ2-2, with D hard to call. CDR3 length equals 12 residues. Germline loops: CDR1 DFQATT, CDR2 SNEGSKA (reference sequence). V gave up 2 bases and J gave up 6 bases, with 7 bases separating them. CDR3 loop: CSARRAAGELFF. The DNA for the CDR3 is TGCAGTGCTAGACGTGCGGCCGGGGAGCTGTTTTTT.

J is TRBJ2-3 and V is TRBV11-2; TRBD1 agrees at 9 bases. V gave up 0 bases and J gave up 9 bases; unmatched junction bases: 13. This CDR3 comprises 17 residues. In germline, CDR1 is SGHAT, CDR2 FQNNGV. The CDR3 DNA sequence: TGTGCCAGCAGCTTAGATCTTCAGGGACAGGGTCGGTGGACGCAGTATTTT. As protein: CASSLDLQGQGRWTQYF.

The rearrangement uses TRBV29-1 and TRBJ2-6; TRBD2 might be the D (6 bases). The V gene lost 0 bases and the J gene lost 2 bases, with 14 bases spanning the gap. The germline CDR1 and CDR2 sequences are SQVTM and ANQGSEA. The CDR3 has 17 residues. In nucleotides, the CDR3 is TGCAGCGTTGAAGATCTCGGGGGAAGGGCTGGGGCCAACGTCCTGACTTTC. Translating it yields CSVEDLGGRAGANVLTF.

In this sample, this clonotype turned up a few times. This chain uses TRBV6-5 with TRBJ1-5; D gene unclear. The CDR3 spans 14 residues. The germline gives CDR1 MNHEY, CDR2 SVGAGI. V lost 0 bases and J lost 4, with 7 bases in between. The DNA of the CDR3 is TGTGCCAGCAGTTACTCTGATGGTAATCAGCCCCAGCATTTT. Translating gives CASSYSDGNQPQHF.

V and J are TRBV5-1 and TRBJ2-1; D is uncertain. Germline V gene data show CDR1 as SGHRS and CDR2 as YFSETQ. V shed 0 bases and J shed 2 bases, with 12 bases lying between them. CDR3 length: 16 residues. Here the CDR3 reads CASSLEPSGTYNEQFF. The CDR3 bases are TGCGCCAGCAGCTTGGAACCCTCGGGCACCTACAATGAGCAGTTCTTC.

This clonotype was counted at least ten times. The chain combines TRBV28 with TRBJ2-7; 8 positions agree with TRBD2. CDR1 and CDR2 (germline): MDHEN, SYDVKM. The CDR3 has 13 amino acids. Losses at the gene ends were 8 bases for V and 7 bases for J; bases not matched to a gene: 10. The CDR3 protein is CASWGLGMREQYF. The CDR3 DNA reads as TGTGCCAGCTGGGGACTAGGGATGCGGGAGCAGTACTTC.

In this sample, this clonotype turned up a few times. The rearrangement joins TRBV5-1 to TRBJ2-7; 13 bases line up with TRBD2. The V gene end was trimmed by 3 bases and the J gene end by 3 bases; junction bases not matched to a gene: 6. This CDR3 is 16 amino acids long. From germline, CDR1 is SGHRS and CDR2 YFSETQ. The CDR3 region is CASSSGLAGVSYEQYF. The CDR3 nucleotides read TGCGCCAGCAGCTCCGGACTAGCGGGAGTAAGCTACGAGCAGTACTTC.

This clonotype was seen ten or more times. The V and J genes are TRBV9 and TRBJ2-1; 11 bases are shared with TRBD2. V dropped 4 bases and J dropped 5; count of bases not matched to a gene: 5. CDR1 and CDR2 (germline): SGDLS, YYNGEE. The CDR3 has 15 amino acids. The CDR3 DNA follows: TGTGCCAGCAGCCCCACGGGACTAGCGGACAATGAGCAGTTCTTC. It yields the protein CASSPTGLADNEQFF.

V and J are TRBV18 and TRBJ2-1, with TRBD2 identical over 7 bases. Germline loops: CDR1 KGHSH, CDR2 LQKENI. V trimming: 0 bases; J trimming: 0 bases; junction bases outside the gene matches: 8. The CDR3 spans 18 residues. This chain's CDR3 is CASSPPRGASGSYNEQFF. CDR3 sequence (DNA): TGTGCCAGCTCACCACCGCGGGGTGCTAGCGGCTCCTACAATGAGCAGTTCTTC.

The chain links TRBV4-2 to TRBJ2-4; D gene uncertain. The CDR3 extends over 13 amino acids. Trimming removed 1 base at V and 5 bases at J, with 6 bases between. Per germline, CDR1 LGHNA and CDR2 YNFKEQ. The CDR3 region has the DNA TGTGCCAGCAGCCAAGCATTGGAAAACATTCAGTACTTC. It yields the protein CASSQALENIQYF.

The V call is TRBV6-2 or TRBV6-3, the J call TRBJ2-3; no clear D. This CDR3 has 12 residues. Trimming removed 6 bases at V and 3 bases at J, with 7 bases between. CDR1 and CDR2 (germline): MNHEY, SVGEGT. This chain's CDR3 is CASRSVTDTQYF. CDR3 nucleotides: TGTGCCAGCAGGTCTGTGACAGATACGCAGTATTTT.